The 29 T cell receptor beta chains listed next were all sequenced from one sample in a study of cytomegalovirus exposure and HLA in healthy donors. The assay was immunoSEQ multiplex PCR, and TCRdb's table has in-frame clones only and misses some. The sample includes some 130,000 clones, 70% to 90% of them seen just once. Material: PBMCs. The source is a man aged 18 to 35 in good health and CMV-seronegative.

The rearrangement joins TRBV9 to TRBJ2-3; D perhaps matches TRBD2 (6 bases). The CDR3 is made up of 17 amino acids. CDR1 and CDR2 (germline): SGDLS, YYNGEE. V lost 4 bases and J 0 bases, leaving 18 bases between the germline ends. CDR3 DNA sequence: TGTGCCAGCAGCCCTCTTCCGTCAGGGACTAGCACAGATACGCAGTATTTT. Its protein product is CASSPLPSGTSTDTQYF.

The chain recombines TRBV5-4 with TRBJ1-4; D not certain. Germline V lookup: CDR1 SGHNT, CDR2 YYREEE (reference sequence). Trimming removed 8 bases from V and 0 bases from J, with 11 bases in between. There are 14 residues in the CDR3. The CDR3 region is CASRRDTTNEKLFF. The CDR3, as DNA: TGTGCCAGTCGACGGGATACAACTAATGAAAAACTGTTTTTT.

This clone was counted at least ten times. The rearrangement links TRBV4-1 to TRBJ2-7, with D perhaps matching TRBD1 (5 bases). Deletions cut 1 base from V and 1 base from J, with 8 bases between. CDR3 length equals 14 residues. Germline V lookup: CDR1 MGHRA, CDR2 YSYEKL. The CDR3 DNA reads as TGCGCCAGCAGCCAAGTCGACAGTTCCTACGAGCAGTACTTC. This codes for CASSQVDSSYEQYF.

The chain combines TRBV7-2 with TRBJ1-5; 7 nucleotides line up with TRBD1. The V gene end was trimmed by 4 bases and the J gene end by 2 bases; junction bases not matched to a gene: 2. This CDR3 comprises 14 residues. Per the germline V gene, CDR1 is SGHTA and CDR2 is FQGNSA. The CDR3 DNA reads TGTGCCAGCAGCTCGACAGGGTGCAATCAGCCCCAGCATTTT. Amino acids: CASSSTGCNQPQHF.

The chain employs TRBV5-1 and TRBJ2-7; TRBD1 matches 10 bases. From germline, CDR1 is SGHRS and CDR2 YFSETQ. Trimming at V came to 4 bases and at J to 4 bases, leaving 5 bases not matched to a gene. There are 14 residues in the CDR3. The CDR3 bases are TGCGCCAGCAGCGCGCAGGGACAGGGGTACGAGCAGTACTTC. This encodes CASSAQGQGYEQYF.

The chain is built from TRBV5-4 and TRBJ2-1; 9 positions match TRBD1. This CDR3 spans 15 amino acids. CDR1 is SGHNT, CDR2 YYREEE, per germline (reference sequence). The J segment lost 4 bases and the V segment lost 4 bases, leaving 6 bases of the junction unmatched. The CDR3 coding sequence is TGTGCCAGCAGCCCGGGACAGGGATTATACAATGAGCAGTTCTTC. Translated: CASSPGQGLYNEQFF.

The gene calls are TRBV6-5 and TRBJ2-7; 9 bases match TRBD1. After removal of 5 bases from V and 6 bases from J, the junction contained 11 bases not matched to a gene. CDR3 length: 15 amino acids. Germline values: CDR1 MNHEY, CDR2 SVGAGI. CDR3 bases: TGTGCCAGCAGTGGACAACAGGGGGCGATAACCGAGCAGTACTTC. Its translation: CASSGQQGAITEQYF.

Written as DNA, the CDR3 is TGTGCCAGCAGTTGGGACAGGCTGAACACCGGGGAGCTGTTTTTT. Its protein is CASSWDRLNTGELFF. This sequence joins TRBV28 and TRBJ2-2; TRBD1 matches 8 bases. This CDR3 is built from 15 residues. V lost 4 bases and J lost 1; bases outside the gene matches: 2. CDR1 and CDR2 (germline): MDHEN, SYDVKM.

The J gene is TRBJ1-2, the V gene TRBV28; perhaps TRBD1 as D (6 bases). Germline V gene data show CDR1 as MDHEN and CDR2 as SYDVKM. The CDR3 has 16 amino acids. The ends were cut back, 6 bases at V and 1 base at J, with 18 bases in the middle. The CDR3 sequence: CASSLPLPGVNYGYTF. The CDR3, as DNA: TGTGCCAGCAGCCTACCCCTCCCAGGGGTTAACTATGGCTACACCTTC.

J is TRBJ2-2 and V is TRBV19, with D maybe TRBD1 (6 bases). Germline CDR1 reads LNHDA; CDR2 reads SQIVND (reference sequence). The CDR3 sequence is 14 residues long. Trimming pared 5 bases from V and 7 bases from J, leaving 14 bases between. CDR3 nucleotides: TGTGCCAGTAGTGTTACAGGGATTGACGGGGAGCTGTTTTTT. Translating gives CASSVTGIDGELFF.

The chain links TRBV30 to TRBJ1-5; TRBD1 is a possible D gene (5 bases). Germline assignment: CDR1 GTSNPN and CDR2 SVGIG (reference sequence). V lost 4 bases and J lost 0, with 22 bases in between. The length of the CDR3 is 18 residues. The DNA of the CDR3 is TGTGCCTGGACCCCCGGGTTAAGGGGAAGGTATAGCAATCAGCCCCAGCATTTT. Its protein is CAWTPGLRGRYSNQPQHF.

This clone was counted a single time. The chain employs TRBV6-1 and TRBJ2-7; D is unresolved. Germline lookup yields CDR1 MNHNS and CDR2 SASEGT. Deletions cut 0 bases from V and 0 bases from J, with 9 bases between. CDR3 length: 15 amino acids. CDR3 loop: CASSEARYSSYEQYF. For the CDR3, the DNA is TGTGCCAGCAGTGAAGCGAGGTACTCCTCCTACGAGCAGTACTTC.

This rearrangement joins TRBV30 to TRBJ2-1; 9 bases are a match to TRBD2. The CDR3 has 13 residues. Germline CDR1 and CDR2: GTSNPN and SVGIG (reference sequence). The J segment lost 0 bases and the V segment lost 7 bases, leaving 1 base of the junction unmatched. CDR3 amino acids: CAFSGSSYNEQFF. The CDR3 DNA reads TGTGCCTTTAGCGGGAGCTCCTACAATGAGCAGTTCTTC.

The CDR3 loop reads CASSEVGGASYEQYF. The CDR3 DNA is TGTGCCAGCAGTGAGGTGGGGGGAGCCTCCTACGAGCAGTACTTC. The chain joins TRBV2 to TRBJ2-7; TRBD2 is a possible D gene (6 bases). This CDR3 is 15 amino acids long. V lost 3 bases and J 0 bases, leaving 12 bases between the germline ends. The germline V gene encodes CDR1 SNHLY and CDR2 FYNNEI. Using reference TRBV2 and TRBJ2-7 for the parts outside the CDR3, the full variable domain is EPEVTQTPSHQVTQMGQEVILRCVPISNHLYFYWYRQILGQKVEFLVSFYNNEISEKSEIFDDQFSVERPDGSNFTLKIRSTKLEDSAMYFCASSEVGGASYEQYFGPGTRLTVT.

V usage is TRBV19 and J usage is TRBJ1-4; TRBD1 might be the D (6 bases). Germline V gene lookup returns CDR1 LNHDA and CDR2 SQIVND (reference sequence). The CDR3 length is 15 residues. V dropped 3 bases and J dropped 5 bases, with 13 bases sitting between them. CDR3 amino acids: CASSMNARGNEKLFF. The CDR3, as DNA: TGTGCCAGTAGTATGAACGCCAGGGGAAATGAAAAACTGTTTTTT.

Comment on this clone: Possible read error: a much larger clone is one base away. Other nucleotide sequences from this sample produce the same CDR3. The chain carries TRBV6-4 and TRBJ2-3; 11 bases are shared with TRBD2. V shed 3 bases and J 4 bases; nucleotides not matched to a gene: 0. Germline values: CDR1 MRHNA, CDR2 SNTAGT. This CDR3 has 14 amino acids. CDR3 region: CASSDSGGADTQYF. CDR3 in DNA: TGTGCCAGCAGTGATAGCGGGGGGGCAGATACGCAGTATTTT.

This clone appeared a single time. The CDR3 region is CASSRPYMSSYNEQFF. CDR3 coding DNA: TGTGCCAGCAGCCGCCCCTATATGAGCTCCTACAATGAGCAGTTCTTC. The chain links TRBV27 to TRBJ2-1; D remains ambiguous. The V gene lost 6 bases and the J gene lost 0 bases, with 15 bases spanning the gap. CDR3 length: 16 residues. Germline V gene data show CDR1 as MNHEY and CDR2 as SMNVEV (reference sequence).

This clone was picked up one time. The rearrangement joins TRBV2 to TRBJ2-1; the match to TRBD2 covers 9 bases. Looked up from germline, CDR1 is SNHLY and CDR2 is FYNNEI. The length of the CDR3 is 18 residues. Trimming at V came to 5 bases and at J to 0 bases, leaving 11 bases not matched to a gene. CDR3: CASSTPASGILSYNEQFF. The CDR3 DNA sequence: TGTGCCAGCAGTACCCCGGCTAGCGGGATTCTCTCCTACAATGAGCAGTTCTTC.

CDR3 DNA: TGTGCCACCACTGCGGGTCCCTATAATTCACCCCTCCACTTT. The encoded protein is CATTAGPYNSPLHF. V and J are TRBV6-1 and TRBJ1-6; D uncertain. The CDR3 consists of 14 residues. Deletions cut 10 bases from V and 2 bases from J, with 12 bases between. Germline values: CDR1 MNHNS, CDR2 SASEGT.

V gene TRBV13 combines with J gene TRBJ2-1; 13 bases align to TRBD2. CDR3 length equals 16 residues. Per the germline V gene, CDR1 is PRHDT and CDR2 is FYEKMQ (reference sequence). With V trimmed by 5 bases and J by 8 bases, 9 bases remained unmatched. The CDR3 DNA sequence: TGTGCCAGCAGCCCGCTGGGGACTAGCGGGATGTATGAGCAGTTCTTC. It specifies CASSPLGTSGMYEQFF.

This clone was seen more than once but under ten times. The CDR3 sequence: CASSPPDRSDSPLHF. The CDR3 bases are TGTGCCAGCAGCCCCCCAGACAGGTCGGATTCACCCCTCCACTTT. The V gene is TRBV7-9, the J gene TRBJ1-6; the D gene is possibly TRBD1 (6 bases). The CDR3 covers 15 residues. V lost 5 bases, J lost 8 bases, and 16 bases lay in between. Germline CDR1 and CDR2: SEHNR and FQNEAQ (reference sequence).

The chain is built from TRBV5-1 and TRBJ2-3; D possibly corresponds to TRBD2 (6 bases). The CDR3 is made up of 15 amino acids. Trimming removed 2 bases at V and 2 bases at J, with 12 bases between. CDR1 is SGHRS, CDR2 YFSETQ, per germline. The CDR3 nucleotides read TGCGCCAGCAGCTTCCGGGACTCCACCACAGATACGCAGTATTTT. This sequence encodes CASSFRDSTTDTQYF.

The chain links TRBV4-1 to TRBJ2-4; 8 bases agree with TRBD2. Germline-derived CDR1 and CDR2 are MGHRA and YSYEKL. The J segment lost 4 bases and the V segment lost 0 bases, leaving 11 bases of the junction unmatched. The CDR3 is 18 residues long. CDR3 in DNA: TGCGCCAGCAGCCAAGAGTATCCCAGCGGGGGAACTAAAAACATTCAGTACTTC. It is translated as CASSQEYPSGGTKNIQYF.

This chain connects TRBV6-1 to TRBJ2-7, with D perhaps matching TRBD1 (6 bases). The CDR3 runs 14 residues. Germline V gives CDR1 MNHNS, CDR2 SASEGT. Trimming removed 2 bases at V and 5 bases at J, with 13 bases between. CDR3 residues: CASSERGFGDEQYF. In nucleotides, the CDR3 is TGTGCCAGCAGTGAAAGGGGGTTCGGCGACGAGCAGTACTTC.

The chain links TRBV7-2 to TRBJ1-2, with TRBD1 identical over 8 bases. V lost 1 base to trimming and J lost 8 bases; unmatched junction nucleotides: 6. This CDR3 is built from 14 residues. CDR1 SGHTA and CDR2 FQGNSA come from the germline V gene. In DNA form, the CDR3 reads TGTGCCAGCAGCTTAGACCTCACAGGGGGGGGCTACACCTTC. It translates to CASSLDLTGGGYTF.

The chain combines TRBV7-9 with TRBJ2-2; maybe TRBD2 (6 bases). This CDR3 is 15 amino acids long. Germline assignment: CDR1 SEHNR and CDR2 FQNEAQ (reference sequence). V lost 5 bases to trimming and J lost 1 base, with 11 bases between them. The CDR3 here is CASSVVGGNTGELFF. In nucleotides, the CDR3 is TGTGCCAGCAGCGTCGTCGGGGGGAACACCGGGGAGCTGTTTTTT.

The rearrangement uses TRBV19 and TRBJ1-6, with D perhaps TRBD1 (6 bases). The ends were cut back, 4 bases at V and 9 bases at J, with 13 bases in the middle. CDR1 is LNHDA and CDR2 is SQIVND in the germline V gene (reference sequence). The CDR3 has 14 residues. The CDR3, as DNA: TGTGCCAGTAGTACTTGGGACAAAGGTTCACCCCTCCACTTT. This encodes CASSTWDKGSPLHF. The full variable domain, completed using reference TRBV19 and TRBJ1-6, is DGGITQSPKYLFRKEGQNVTLSCEQNLNHDAMYWYRQDPGQGLRLIYYSQIVNDFQKGDIAEGYSVSREKKESFPLTVTSAQKNPTAFYLCASSTWDKGSPLHFGNGTRLTVT.

The chain joins TRBV2 to TRBJ1-2; 7 nucleotides match TRBD1. Losses at the gene ends were 1 base for V and 4 bases for J; bases not matched to a gene: 3. CDR1 is SNHLY and CDR2 is FYNNEI in the germline V gene. The CDR3 has 14 amino acids. The CDR3 here is CASSEEGTVYGYTF. CDR3 DNA: TGTGCCAGCAGTGAAGAGGGGACAGTCTATGGCTACACCTTC.

The chain uses TRBV29-1 and TRBJ2-4, with a tentative D call TRBD2 (7 bases). The germline gives CDR1 SQVTM, CDR2 ANQGSEA. The V end lost 6 bases, the J end lost 6 bases, and 18 bases lay between the germline ends. This CDR3 spans 14 amino acids. The chain's CDR3 is CSVQGGEIGNIQYF. The CDR3 coding sequence is TGCAGCGTCCAAGGGGGGGAGATTGGAAACATTCAGTACTTC.